This TCR beta chain was identified in a study of T-cell memory formation after mild COVID-19. TCRdb re-derived calls from the 5' RACE reads in MiXCR, one entry per CDR3 protein. The sample lists about 160,000 distinct CDR3 sequences; 31% were seen once. This clonotype was found a few times. The sample comprised PBMCs or a T cell subset sorted from them (not recorded which). The clonotype comes from an adult woman who had mild COVID-19 (a few samples of this study predate the infection). Cell type and time point are not known.

The CDR3 region is CASSLYRGENIQYF. The CDR3 DNA is TGTGCCAGCAGCTTATATAGGGGGGAAAACATTCAGTACTTC. This chain joins TRBV7-2 and TRBJ2-4; either TRBD1 or TRBD2 may supply D (6 bases each). V gave up 2 bases and J gave up 5 bases, with 10 bases separating them. CDR3 length: 14 amino acids. Looked up from germline, CDR1 is SGHTA and CDR2 is FQGNSA.